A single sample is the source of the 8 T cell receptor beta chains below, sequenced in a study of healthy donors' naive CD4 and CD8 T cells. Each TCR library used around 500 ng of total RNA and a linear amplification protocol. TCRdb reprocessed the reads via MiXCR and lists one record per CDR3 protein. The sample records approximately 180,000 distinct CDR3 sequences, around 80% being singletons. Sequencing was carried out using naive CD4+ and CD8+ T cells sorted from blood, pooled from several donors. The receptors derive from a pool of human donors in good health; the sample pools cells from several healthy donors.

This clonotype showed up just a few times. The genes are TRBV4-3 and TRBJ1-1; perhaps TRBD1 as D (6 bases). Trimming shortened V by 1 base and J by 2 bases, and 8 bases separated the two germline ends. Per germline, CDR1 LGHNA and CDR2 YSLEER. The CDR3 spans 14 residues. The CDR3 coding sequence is TGCGCCAGCAGCCAAGGACAGGTAAACACTGAAGCTTTCTTT. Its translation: CASSQGQVNTEAFF.

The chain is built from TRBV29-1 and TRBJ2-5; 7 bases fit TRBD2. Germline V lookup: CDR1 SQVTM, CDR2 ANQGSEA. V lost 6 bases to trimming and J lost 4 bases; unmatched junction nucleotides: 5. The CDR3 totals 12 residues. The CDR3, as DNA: TGCAGCGTCGACGGGGAGGGAGAGACCCAGTACTTC. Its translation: CSVDGEGETQYF.

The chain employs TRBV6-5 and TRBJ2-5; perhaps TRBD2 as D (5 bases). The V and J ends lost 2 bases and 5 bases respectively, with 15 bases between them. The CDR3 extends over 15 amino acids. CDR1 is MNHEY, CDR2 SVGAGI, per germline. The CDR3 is CASSYGWELRETQYF. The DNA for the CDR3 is TGTGCCAGCAGTTACGGCTGGGAGTTGAGGGAGACCCAGTACTTC.

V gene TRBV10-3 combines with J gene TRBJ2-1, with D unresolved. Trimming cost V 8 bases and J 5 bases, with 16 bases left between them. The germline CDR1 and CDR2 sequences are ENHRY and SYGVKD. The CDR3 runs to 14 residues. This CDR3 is CAIAPHGGDNEQFF. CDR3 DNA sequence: TGTGCCATCGCACCTCATGGTGGCGACAATGAGCAGTTCTTC.

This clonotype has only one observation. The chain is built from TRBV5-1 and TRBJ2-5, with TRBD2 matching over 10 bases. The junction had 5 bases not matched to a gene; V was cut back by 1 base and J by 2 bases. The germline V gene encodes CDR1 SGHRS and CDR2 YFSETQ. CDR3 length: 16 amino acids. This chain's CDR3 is CASSLWSSGGQETQYF. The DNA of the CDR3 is TGCGCCAGCAGCTTGTGGTCTAGCGGGGGACAAGAGACCCAGTACTTC. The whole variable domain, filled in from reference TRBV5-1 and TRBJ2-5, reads KAGVTQTPRYLIKTRGQQVTLSCSPISGHRSVSWYQQTPGQGLQFLFEYFSETQRNKGNFPGRFSGRQFSNSRSEMNVSTLELGDSALYLCASSLWSSGGQETQYFGPGTRLLVL.

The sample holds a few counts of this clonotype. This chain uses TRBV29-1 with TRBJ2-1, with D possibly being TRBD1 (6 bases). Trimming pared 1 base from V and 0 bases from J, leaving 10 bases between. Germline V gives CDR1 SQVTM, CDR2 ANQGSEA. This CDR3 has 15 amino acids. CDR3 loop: CSVEVQGSSYNEQFF. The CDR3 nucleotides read TGCAGCGTTGAAGTACAGGGAAGCTCCTACAATGAGCAGTTCTTC.

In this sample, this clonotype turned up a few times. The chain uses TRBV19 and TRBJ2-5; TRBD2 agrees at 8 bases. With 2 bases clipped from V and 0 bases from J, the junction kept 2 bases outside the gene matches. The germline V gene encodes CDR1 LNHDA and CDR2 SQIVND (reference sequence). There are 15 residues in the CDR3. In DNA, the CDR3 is TGTGCCAGTAGTATAATAGCGGGAAACCAAGAGACCCAGTACTTC. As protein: CASSIIAGNQETQYF.

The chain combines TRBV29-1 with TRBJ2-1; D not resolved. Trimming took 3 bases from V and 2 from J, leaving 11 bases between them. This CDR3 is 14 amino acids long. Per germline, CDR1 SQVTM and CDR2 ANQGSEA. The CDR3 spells CSVDGRKPYNEQFF. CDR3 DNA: TGCAGCGTTGATGGTCGAAAACCCTACAATGAGCAGTTCTTC.